One and the same sample provided the 14 T cell receptor beta chains below, sequenced in a study of T cell responses to AZD1222 COVID-19 vaccine. The table came from immunoSEQ multiplex PCR; TCRdb's copy has only in-frame clones and leaves some out. Here the sample spans over 70,000 clones, approximately 85% being singletons. Sequenced material: peripheral blood, taken on day 0 of AZD1222 vaccination. Receptors originate from an adult in good health.

This chain connects TRBV29-1 to TRBJ2-5; perhaps D is TRBD1 or TRBD2 (6 bases each). Germline loops: CDR1 SQVTM, CDR2 ANQGSEA. CDR3 length equals 13 residues. V was trimmed by 6 bases and J by 5 bases, leaving 16 bases between them. The chain's CDR3 is CSVSGGQGETQYF. The CDR3 DNA reads TGCAGCGTGTCTGGGGGGCAGGGGGAGACCCAGTACTTC.

The chain joins TRBV11-2 to TRBJ2-7; TRBD1 aligns across 9 bases. Germline V lookup: CDR1 SGHAT, CDR2 FQNNGV. This CDR3 comprises 19 residues. Trimming cost V 5 bases and J 0 bases; bases outside gene matches: 17. CDR3 protein: CASSRHAGTGGRSSYEQYF. The CDR3 region has the DNA TGTGCCAGCAGCCGACACGCGGGCACAGGGGGCCGGAGCTCCTACGAGCAGTACTTC.

J is TRBJ2-3 and V is TRBV6-2 or TRBV6-3; either TRBD1 or TRBD2 may supply D (6 bases each). V lost 4 bases, J lost 1 base, and 21 bases lay in between. Germline CDR1 is MNHEY and CDR2 is SVGEGT. The CDR3 extends over 18 amino acids. CDR3 bases: TGTGCCAGCAGTTTACCTCTCGGGGGCAAGGGGGGCACAGATACGCAGTATTTT. It is translated as CASSLPLGGKGGTDTQYF.

This clone has a single count. This sequence joins TRBV2 and TRBJ2-7, with 10 bases that match TRBD1. Germline CDR1 reads SNHLY; CDR2 reads FYNNEI. The CDR3 runs to 14 residues. The V gene end was trimmed by 5 bases and the J gene end by 2 bases; junction bases not matched to a gene: 3. For the CDR3, the DNA is TGTGCCAGCAGTTCCGGGACAGGGGCCTACGAGCAGTACTTC. It yields the protein CASSSGTGAYEQYF.

The rearrangement links TRBV7-9 to TRBJ2-1; TRBD2 is a possible D gene (5 bases). The germline gives CDR1 SEHNR, CDR2 FQNEAQ (reference sequence). The germline V and J ends were trimmed by 2 bases and 15 bases, with 14 bases remaining between them. The CDR3 is 12 amino acids. CDR3 residues: CASSLRDIDRFF. In DNA form, the CDR3 reads TGTGCCAGCAGCTTACGGGATATCGACCGGTTCTTC.

The chain uses TRBV6-6 and TRBJ2-7, with 10 bases identical to TRBD2. Trimming removed 5 bases from V and 4 bases from J; junction bases left unmatched: 2. Germline V gives CDR1 MNHNY, CDR2 SVGAGI (reference sequence). CDR3 size: 13 residues. DNA of the CDR3: TGTGCCAGCAGTGCTAGCGGGAGTTACGAGCAGTACTTC. It yields the protein CASSASGSYEQYF.

CDR3 in amino acids: CASSLAYGDEQFF. In DNA, the CDR3 is TGTGCCAGCAGCTTAGCTTACGGAGATGAGCAGTTCTTC. The chain links TRBV7-6 to TRBJ2-1; D unclear. The CDR3 has 13 amino acids. V shed 0 bases and J shed 8 bases, with 8 bases lying between them. Looked up from germline, CDR1 is SGHVS and CDR2 is FNYEAQ.

This chain links TRBV7-9 with TRBJ2-5; D is ambiguous. CDR1 is SEHNR and CDR2 is FQNEAQ in the germline V gene (reference sequence). Trimming removed 5 bases from V and 0 bases from J, with 10 bases in between. This CDR3 has 14 residues. This CDR3 reads CASSPGQYQETQYF. CDR3 bases: TGTGCCAGCAGCCCTGGGCAGTACCAAGAGACCCAGTACTTC.

This rearrangement joins TRBV4-2 to TRBJ2-7; tentatively, D is TRBD2 (6 bases). This CDR3 comprises 18 residues. Trimming removed 0 bases at V and 1 base at J, with 19 bases between. CDR1 and CDR2 from the germline V gene are LGHNA and YNFKEQ. The CDR3, as DNA: TGTGCCAGCAGCCAAGATTTGGGGTTCGGAGGGGCGTCCTACGAGCAGTACTTC. It is translated as CASSQDLGFGGASYEQYF.

The chain combines TRBV5-1 with TRBJ2-1; D may be TRBD1 or TRBD2 (5 bases each). CDR1 SGHRS and CDR2 YFSETQ come from the germline V gene. The V end lost 0 bases, the J end lost 14 bases, and 18 bases lay between the germline ends. The CDR3 consists of 14 residues. As DNA, the CDR3 is TGCGCCAGCAGCTTGGGGGACGTGGGTCAGCTGGAGTTCTTC. Amino acid sequence: CASSLGDVGQLEFF.

The J gene is TRBJ2-4, the V gene TRBV4-3; the D gene is possibly TRBD2 (5 bases). The CDR3 loop spans 17 amino acids. Trimming removed 0 bases at V and 0 bases at J, with 12 bases between. Germline V gene sequence: CDR1 LGHNA, CDR2 YSLEER. The CDR3 DNA reads TGCGCCAGCAGCCAAGAGCCCCGGGGAAGAGCCAAAAACATTCAGTACTTC. Translating gives CASSQEPRGRAKNIQYF.

V is TRBV6-2 or TRBV6-3 and J is TRBJ2-7; D possibly corresponds to TRBD1 (6 bases). This CDR3 spans 15 amino acids. V gave up 3 bases and J gave up 3 bases, with 15 bases separating them. CDR1 and CDR2 (germline): MNHEY, SVGEGT. The CDR3 here is CASSYGDRNFYEQYF. DNA for the CDR3: TGTGCCAGCAGTTATGGCGACAGGAACTTCTACGAGCAGTACTTC.

The chain is built from TRBV28 and TRBJ2-1; TRBD2 agrees at 8 bases. The CDR3 has 15 amino acids. The ends lost 3 bases at V and 6 bases at J; junction bases unmatched: 7. Germline CDR1 is MDHEN and CDR2 is SYDVKM. Here the CDR3 DNA reads TGTGCCAGCAGTTTCCCTGCGGGAGGAGGCAATGAGCAGTTCTTC. This gives the protein CASSFPAGGGNEQFF.

The V gene is TRBV3-1 (or the pseudogene TRBV3-2), the J gene TRBJ2-7; 7 bases match TRBD2. CDR1 and CDR2 (germline): LGHDT, YNNKEL (reference sequence). V was clipped by 3 bases and J by 7 bases; unmatched bases: 9. The CDR3 is 14 residues long. CDR3 region: CASSQGGRGGEQYF. The DNA for the CDR3 is TGTGCCAGCAGCCAGGGCGGGAGAGGAGGTGAGCAGTACTTC.